A single sample is the source of the 24 T cell receptor beta chains below, sequenced in a study of cytotoxic CD8 clonotypes in ibrutinib-treated CLL. The data were produced by immunoSEQ multiplex PCR, yet TCRdb's version contains in-frame clones alone and is incomplete. The repertoire holds 60,000 to 75,000 clones, with 90% as singletons. Specimen: PBMCs, collected after 12 months of ibrutinib treatment. The source of these receptors is a human donor with chronic lymphocytic leukemia.

The chain employs TRBV5-6 and TRBJ2-2; weak D call: TRBD1 (6 bases). The germline gives CDR1 SGHDT, CDR2 YYEEEE. Trimming removed 0 bases from V and 7 bases from J, with 13 bases in between. There are 15 residues in the CDR3. CDR3 in DNA: TGTGCCAGCAGCTTGGGGGGGCCAGGCAACGGGGAGCTGTTTTTT. It codes for CASSLGGPGNGELFF.

The V and J genes are TRBV10-3 and TRBJ2-3; D uncertain. Germline V lookup: CDR1 ENHRY, CDR2 SYGVKD. The V and J ends lost 4 bases and 4 bases respectively, with 12 bases between them. The CDR3 contains 14 residues. The CDR3 DNA reads TGTGCCATCAGTGCCACGTCTAACGCAGATACGCAGTATTTT. Residues: CAISATSNADTQYF.

The chain combines TRBV7-2 with TRBJ2-7, with 8 nucleotides matching TRBD2. Per germline, CDR1 SGHTA and CDR2 FQGNSA. This CDR3 region has 14 residues. The junction had 6 bases not matched to a gene; V was cut back by 3 bases and J by 5 bases. DNA for the CDR3: TGTGCCAGCAGCTTTCAACTAGCGGTCCACGAGCAGTACTTC. It yields the protein CASSFQLAVHEQYF. The complete variable domain, with remaining parts taken from reference TRBV7-2 and TRBJ2-7, reads GAGVSQSPSNKVTEKGKDVELRCDPISGHTALYWYRQSLGQGLEFLIYFQGNSAPDKSGLPSDRFSAERTGGSVSTLTIQRTQQEDSAVYLCASSFQLAVHEQYFGPGTRLTVT.

V gene TRBV14 combines with J gene TRBJ2-5; possibly TRBD2 for D (5 bases). Looked up from germline, CDR1 is SGHDN and CDR2 is FVKESK. V was pared by 3 bases and J by 2 bases, with 19 bases between. The CDR3 is made up of 17 amino acids. CDR3 sequence reads: CASSHKPGGYGQETQYF. CDR3 bases: TGTGCCAGCAGCCACAAACCAGGAGGATACGGACAAGAGACCCAGTACTTC.

This chain connects TRBV5-6 to TRBJ1-4, with 7 bases that match TRBD1. J was trimmed by 4 bases and V by 3 bases; bases with no gene match: 3. Germline V gene lookup returns CDR1 SGHDT and CDR2 YYEEEE. CDR3 size: 14 residues. Here the CDR3 reads CASSSRGYNEKLFF. CDR3 nucleotides: TGTGCCAGCAGCTCCAGGGGGTATAATGAAAAACTGTTTTTT.

The rearrangement uses TRBV6-1 and TRBJ1-5; no clear D. The ends were cut back, 10 bases at V and 2 bases at J, with 18 bases in the middle. The CDR3 spans 15 residues. Looked up from germline, CDR1 is MNHNS and CDR2 is SASEGT. This CDR3 reads CAIATARSGNQPQHF. CDR3 DNA sequence: TGTGCCATCGCCACGGCGCGGTCGGGCAATCAGCCCCAGCATTTT.

The chain joins TRBV18 to TRBJ1-5; TRBD1 is a possible D gene (5 bases). V dropped 0 bases and J dropped 6 bases, with 6 bases sitting between them. Germline loops: CDR1 KGHSH, CDR2 LQKENI. The CDR3 has 13 amino acids. The DNA for the CDR3 is TGTGCCAGCTCACCACCCGGGGGTCAGCCCCAGCATTTT. Amino acid sequence: CASSPPGGQPQHF. Full variable domain (remainder filled in from reference TRBV18 and TRBJ1-5): NAGVMQNPRHLVRRRGQEARLRCSPMKGHSHVYWYRQLPEEGLKFMVYLQKENIIDESGMPKERFSAEFPKEGPSILRIQQVVRGDSAAYFCASSPPGGQPQHFGDGTRLSIL.

This chain uses TRBV11-3 with TRBJ2-1, with 7 bases matching TRBD1. The germline gives CDR1 SGHNT, CDR2 YENEEA. CDR3 length equals 15 residues. Germline trimming cut 5 bases from V and 1 base from J; bases unmatched to any gene: 5. The CDR3 loop is CASSDPGQSYNEQFF. Here the CDR3 DNA reads TGTGCCAGCAGCGACCCGGGACAGTCCTACAATGAGCAGTTCTTC. Full variable domain (remainder filled in from reference TRBV11-3 and TRBJ2-1): EAGVVQSPRYKIIEKKQPVAFWCNPISGHNTLYWYLQNLGQGPELLIRYENEEAVDDSQLPKDRFSAERLKGVDSTLKIQPAELGDSAVYLCASSDPGQSYNEQFFGPGTRLTVL.

V gene TRBV20-1 combines with J gene TRBJ2-1; D is ambiguous. The CDR3 loop spans 10 amino acids. Looked up from germline, CDR1 is DFQATT and CDR2 is SNEGSKA (reference sequence). V was clipped by 3 bases and J by 6 bases, with 3 bases between them. CDR3 loop: CSASPNEQFF. In DNA form, the CDR3 reads TGCAGTGCTAGTCCCAATGAGCAGTTCTTC.

The J gene is TRBJ1-5, the V gene TRBV27; 7 nucleotides match TRBD1. V dropped 10 bases and J dropped 0; count of bases not matched to a gene: 6. CDR1 and CDR2 (germline): MNHEY, SMNVEV (reference sequence). CDR3 length: 14 amino acids. The CDR3 coding sequence is TGTGCCACCGGCAGGGGGAATAGCAATCAGCCCCAGCATTTT. Protein sequence: CATGRGNSNQPQHF.

The gene calls are TRBV5-1 and TRBJ2-1; TRBD1 might be the D (5 bases). The length of the CDR3 is 15 residues. Germline V lookup: CDR1 SGHRS, CDR2 YFSETQ. V was shortened by 0 bases and J by 1 base, with 8 bases between the two germline ends. CDR3 residues: CASSLARTSYNEQFF. The CDR3 nucleotides are TGCGCCAGCAGCTTGGCTCGGACATCCTACAATGAGCAGTTCTTC. The variable domain in full, with the rest retrieved from reference TRBV5-1 and TRBJ2-1, is KAGVTQTPRYLIKTRGQQVTLSCSPISGHRSVSWYQQTPGQGLQFLFEYFSETQRNKGNFPGRFSGRQFSNSRSEMNVSTLELGDSALYLCASSLARTSYNEQFFGPGTRLTVL.

The rearrangement links TRBV11-2 to TRBJ1-2; weak D call: TRBD1 (5 bases). The V end lost 1 base, the J end lost 0 bases, and 15 bases lay between the germline ends. Germline-derived CDR1 and CDR2 are SGHAT and FQNNGV. The CDR3 has 17 residues. The DNA of the CDR3 is TGTGCCAGCAGCTTAGTCGGAGGGGCAATATCTAACTATGGCTACACCTTC. Residues: CASSLVGGAISNYGYTF.

The chain couples TRBV18 to TRBJ2-7; no definite D call. The V gene lost 8 bases and the J gene lost 0 bases, with 11 bases spanning the gap. Per the germline V gene, CDR1 is KGHSH and CDR2 is LQKENI. The CDR3 has 13 amino acids. The DNA of the CDR3 is TGTGCCAGCGCTCCGGTAACCTCCTACGAGCAGTACTTC. Amino acids: CASAPVTSYEQYF.

With respect to this clone: A read error may produce the germline difference seen at one junction end. The rearrangement links TRBV7-7 to TRBJ2-1; D could derive from TRBD1 or TRBD2 (5 bases each). The V gene's germline CDR1 is SSHAT and CDR2 FNYEAQ (reference sequence). The CDR3 extends over 15 amino acids. CDR3 protein: CASSLTGTGYNEQFF. Written as DNA, the CDR3 is TGTGCTAGCAGCTTAACCGGGACCGGATACAATGAGCAGTTCTTC. Supplemented by reference TRBV7-7 and TRBJ2-1, the full variable domain reads GAGVSQSPRYKVTKRGQDVTLRCDPISSHATLYWYQQALGQGPEFLTYFNYEAQPDKSGLPSDRFSAERPEGSISTLTIQRTEQRDSAMYRCASSLTGTGYNEQFFGPGTRLTVL.

Regarding this clone: The same CDR3 arises from other DNA sequences in this sample as well. The gene calls are TRBV2 and TRBJ1-5; TRBD1 aligns across 8 bases. Per the germline V gene, CDR1 is SNHLY and CDR2 is FYNNEI. The CDR3 runs to 15 residues. After removal of 4 bases from V and 2 bases from J, the junction contained 4 bases not matched to a gene. CDR3 nucleotides: TGTGCCAGCAGTGGAGACAGGGGTGGCAATCAGCCCCAGCATTTT. Its translation: CASSGDRGGNQPQHF.

This clone has only a few counts. The J gene is TRBJ1-3, the V gene TRBV12-5; maybe TRBD1 (5 bases). The CDR3 contains 15 residues. Trimming shortened V by 1 base and J by 8 bases, and 15 bases separated the two germline ends. CDR1 and CDR2 from the germline V gene are LGHNT and FRNRAP. CDR3 residues: CASGLGETDVDTIYF. CDR3 bases: TGTGCTAGTGGTTTGGGTGAGACAGATGTAGACACCATATATTTT. Together with reference TRBV12-5 and TRBJ1-3, the CDR3 gives the full variable domain: DARVTQTPRHKVTEMGQEVTMRCQPILGHNTVFWYRQTMMQGLELLAYFRNRAPLDDSGMPKDRFSAEMPDATLATLKIQPSEPRDSAVYFCASGLGETDVDTIYFGEGSWLTVV.

This chain connects TRBV5-1 to TRBJ2-3; TRBD2 matches 14 bases. Germline V CDR1 and CDR2: SGHRS, YFSETQ. The V segment lost 3 bases and the J segment 11 bases; nucleotides outside the gene matches: 11. The CDR3 is made up of 16 amino acids. CDR3 nucleotides: TGCGCCAGCAGCTACCTGACTAGCGGGAGGGCCGGAGGGCAGTATTTT. Translating gives CASSYLTSGRAGGQYF.

This clone has a handful of counts. The rearrangement uses TRBV11-3 and TRBJ2-7; D uncertain. Germline V gives CDR1 SGHNT, CDR2 YENEEA. Trimming cost V 1 base and J 1 base, with 8 bases left between them. The CDR3 length is 14 residues. CDR3 bases: TGTGCCAGCAGCTTAGGGTCGGAATCCTACGAGCAGTACTTC. This translates into CASSLGSESYEQYF. Full variable domain (rest looked up from reference TRBV11-3 and TRBJ2-7): EAGVVQSPRYKIIEKKQPVAFWCNPISGHNTLYWYLQNLGQGPELLIRYENEEAVDDSQLPKDRFSAERLKGVDSTLKIQPAELGDSAVYLCASSLGSESYEQYFGPGTRLTVT.

V is TRBV18 and J is TRBJ2-5; D may correspond to TRBD1 or TRBD2 (5 bases each). The CDR3 consists of 16 residues. Germline assignment: CDR1 KGHSH and CDR2 LQKENI. The V gene lost 1 base and the J gene lost 2 bases, with 14 bases spanning the gap. The CDR3 loop is CASSPQPGPTQETQYF. The CDR3 bases are TGTGCCAGCTCACCACAGCCGGGGCCGACACAAGAGACCCAGTACTTC.

The rearrangement uses TRBV2 and TRBJ2-2; 8 positions match TRBD1. Germline trimming cut 8 bases from V and 1 base from J; bases unmatched to any gene: 3. The CDR3 length is 14 residues. Germline CDR1 reads SNHLY; CDR2 reads FYNNEI. This CDR3 is CASSGTGNTGELFF. Written as DNA, the CDR3 is TGTGCCAGCTCCGGGACAGGGAACACCGGGGAGCTGTTTTTT.

CDR3 DNA: TGCGCCAGCAGCTCCGGACTAGCGGGAGTCAATGAGCAGTTCTTC. Its protein product is CASSSGLAGVNEQFF. The genes are TRBV5-1 and TRBJ2-1; 13 positions agree with TRBD2. V lost 3 bases and J lost 6; bases outside the gene matches: 3. This CDR3 spans 15 amino acids. Germline CDR1 is SGHRS and CDR2 is YFSETQ.

This clone was seen more than once but under ten times. V gene TRBV7-9 combines with J gene TRBJ1-1; D uncertain. Germline V gene data show CDR1 as SEHNR and CDR2 as FQNEAQ (reference sequence). With 5 bases removed from V and 4 bases from J, the gap between germline ends came to 8 bases. The CDR3 loop spans 12 amino acids. Here the CDR3 reads CASSLPSTEAFF. The CDR3 DNA is TGTGCCAGCAGCCTACCCAGCACTGAAGCTTTCTTT.

The chain couples TRBV28 to TRBJ1-2; 7 bases align to TRBD1. Germline loops: CDR1 MDHEN, CDR2 SYDVKM. V lost 6 bases to trimming and J lost 7 bases; unmatched junction nucleotides: 14. CDR3 size: 15 residues. The DNA for the CDR3 is TGTGCCAGCAGCGAGGCGTTAGGGGGCTCGGGTGGCTACACCTTC. It yields the protein CASSEALGGSGGYTF.

V is TRBV11-2 and J is TRBJ2-1; 8 nucleotides align to TRBD2. V shed 5 bases, J shed 6 bases, and the junction held 9 bases outside the gene matches. The CDR3 has 15 residues. In germline, CDR1 is SGHAT, CDR2 FQNNGV. CDR3 loop: CASSPGAGGFNEQFF. In nucleotides, the CDR3 is TGTGCCAGCAGCCCAGGGGCGGGAGGATTCAATGAGCAGTTCTTC.